This TCR beta chain was sequenced for a study of blood T cell repertoires in COVID-19. Germline V gene lookup returns CDR1 KGHSH and CDR2 LQKENI. V lost 6 bases and J lost 2, with 8 bases in between. This CDR3 has 14 amino acids. Generated by immunoSEQ multiplex PCR, the TCRdb table keeps only in-frame clones and is missing some. The table records roughly 190,000 clones, approximately 85% of them present only once. Donors in Cohort 3 who had recovered were those with two negative PCRs, healthcare professional clearance, or resolution of their symptoms. Sequencing was performed on PBMCs or T cells enriched from blood (not recorded which). V gene TRBV18 combines with J gene TRBJ2-6; D perhaps matches TRBD2 (5 bases). This receptor was obtained from a man aged 40-49 years who had recovered from COVID-19. The CDR3 region has the DNA TGTGCCAGCTCCCGGGGTACTGGGGCCAACGTCCTGACTTTC. Translating gives CASSRGTGANVLTF.